The sequence of this T cell receptor (beta chain) was determined in a study of cytomegalovirus exposure and HLA in healthy donors. Study-level results: Several V segments, TRBV6-2 and TRBV6-3 among them, could not be told apart and were dropped.

The CDR3 totals 14 residues. With 4 bases removed from V and 4 bases from J, the gap between germline ends came to 14 bases. Germline lookup yields CDR1 SGHTA and CDR2 FQGNSA. On this clone: Its antigen is still unknown.

PCR employed 60 Vbeta and 13 Jbeta primers. The data were produced by immunoSEQ multiplex PCR, yet TCRdb's version contains in-frame clones alone and is incomplete. The repertoire includes hundreds of thousands of clones, 77% of them detected once, and less than 3.5% sits in the top ten. Sequencing was done on a sample of PBMCs. The TCR originated in a woman in her sixties in good health and CMV-seropositive. The V and J genes are TRBV7-2 and TRBJ2-7; tentatively, D is TRBD1 (5 bases). The CDR3 protein is CASSSRQLSYEQYF. In nucleotides, the CDR3 is TGTGCCAGCAGCTCCCGACAGCTGAGTTACGAGCAGTACTTC. Full variable domain (missing parts from reference TRBV7-2 and TRBJ2-7): GAGVSQSPSNKVTEKGKDVELRCDPISGHTALYWYRQSLGQGLEFLIYFQGNSAPDKSGLPSDRFSAERTGGSVSTLTIQRTQQEDSAVYLCASSSRQLSYEQYFGPGTRLTVT.